This T cell receptor beta chain stems from a study of T-cell memory formation after mild COVID-19. Study details: Among the donors, TCR clusters were largely specific to each donor.

Findings and limits, study-wide: Whether day 37 second-wave clones are SARS-CoV-2-specific was not confirmed. Memory from before infection featured some responding clones, which suggests cross-reactive memory joined. A second wave expanding day 15 to 37 was CD4+-biased; contracting clones were balanced.

A word on this clonotype: The target antigen is unknown.

TCRdb fed the 5' RACE reads into MiXCR, producing one record per CDR3 protein. The table shows around 410,000 distinct CDR3 sequences, with around 22% occurring only once. In germline, CDR1 is LGHDT, CDR2 YNNKEL (reference sequence). The CDR3 extends over 13 amino acids. Trimming cost V 8 bases and J 5 bases, with 13 bases left between them. The origin of this receptor is an adult woman who had mild COVID-19 (a few samples of this study predate the infection). Cell type and time point are not known. The chain carries TRBV3-1 and TRBJ1-3; D gene unclear. The sequencing sample was made of PBMCs or a T cell subset sorted from them (not recorded which). This CDR3 is CASGYQERNTIYF. Here the CDR3 DNA reads TGTGCCAGCGGATACCAGGAAAGAAACACCATATATTTT.